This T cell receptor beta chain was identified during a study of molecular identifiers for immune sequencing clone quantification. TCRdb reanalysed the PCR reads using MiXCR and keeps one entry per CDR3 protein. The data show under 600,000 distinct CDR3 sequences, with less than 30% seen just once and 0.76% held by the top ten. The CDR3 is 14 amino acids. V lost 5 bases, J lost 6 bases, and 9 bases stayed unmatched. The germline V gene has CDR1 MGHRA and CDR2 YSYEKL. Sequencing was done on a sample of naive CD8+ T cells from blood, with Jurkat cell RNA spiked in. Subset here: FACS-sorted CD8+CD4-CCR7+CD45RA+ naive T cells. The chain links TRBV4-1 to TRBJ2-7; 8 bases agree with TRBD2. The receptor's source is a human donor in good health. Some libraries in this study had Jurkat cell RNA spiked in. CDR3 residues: CASSYRIAGCEQYF. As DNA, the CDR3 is TGCGCCAGCAGCTACCGGATAGCGGGGTGCGAGCAGTACTTC.